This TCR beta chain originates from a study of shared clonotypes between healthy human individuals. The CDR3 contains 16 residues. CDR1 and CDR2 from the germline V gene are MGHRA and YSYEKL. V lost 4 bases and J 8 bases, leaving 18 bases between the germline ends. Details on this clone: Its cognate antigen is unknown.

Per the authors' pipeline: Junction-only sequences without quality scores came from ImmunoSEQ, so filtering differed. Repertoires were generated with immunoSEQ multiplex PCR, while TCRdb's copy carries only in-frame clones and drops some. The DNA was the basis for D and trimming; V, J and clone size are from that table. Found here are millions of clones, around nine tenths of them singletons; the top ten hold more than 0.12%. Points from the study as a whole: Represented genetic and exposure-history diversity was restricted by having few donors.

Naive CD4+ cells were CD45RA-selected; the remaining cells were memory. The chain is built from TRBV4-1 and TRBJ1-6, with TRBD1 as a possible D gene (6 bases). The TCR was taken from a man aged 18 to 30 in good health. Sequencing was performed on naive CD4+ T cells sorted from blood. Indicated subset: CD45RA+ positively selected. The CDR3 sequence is CASSPLGRGVDSPLHF. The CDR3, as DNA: TGCGCCAGCAGCCCCCTAGGAAGGGGGGTTGATTCACCCCTCCACTTT.